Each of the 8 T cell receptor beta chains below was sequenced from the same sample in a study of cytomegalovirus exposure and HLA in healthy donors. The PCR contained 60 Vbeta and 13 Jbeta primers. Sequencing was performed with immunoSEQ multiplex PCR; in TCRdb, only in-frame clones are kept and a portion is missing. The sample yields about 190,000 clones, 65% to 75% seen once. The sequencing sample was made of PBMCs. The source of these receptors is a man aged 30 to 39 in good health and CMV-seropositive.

The CDR3 protein is CASNVYQRGMREQFF. CDR3 DNA: TGTGCCAGCAACGTTTACCAGCGGGGGATGAGGGAGCAGTTCTTC. The chain links TRBV27 to TRBJ2-1; 8 nucleotides align to TRBD2. Losses at the gene ends were 7 bases for V and 10 bases for J; bases not matched to a gene: 15. Germline V lookup: CDR1 MNHEY, CDR2 SMNVEV (reference sequence). The CDR3 runs 15 residues.

CDR3 in amino acids: CASSQGTSGRGADTQYF. DNA for the CDR3: TGTGCCAGCAGCCAGGGGACTAGCGGGAGGGGCGCAGATACGCAGTATTTT. The V call is TRBV4-2, the J call TRBJ2-3, with 16 bases that match TRBD2. V was pared by 3 bases and J by 4 bases, with 4 bases of the junction left unmatched. CDR3 length: 17 amino acids. Germline CDR1 is LGHNA and CDR2 is YNFKEQ.

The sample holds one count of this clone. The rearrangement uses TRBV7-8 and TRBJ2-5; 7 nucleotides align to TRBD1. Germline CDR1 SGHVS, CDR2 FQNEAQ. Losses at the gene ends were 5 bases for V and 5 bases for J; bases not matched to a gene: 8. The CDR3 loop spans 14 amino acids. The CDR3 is CASSERQGGETQYF. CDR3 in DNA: TGTGCCAGCAGCGAAAGACAGGGCGGGGAGACCCAGTACTTC.

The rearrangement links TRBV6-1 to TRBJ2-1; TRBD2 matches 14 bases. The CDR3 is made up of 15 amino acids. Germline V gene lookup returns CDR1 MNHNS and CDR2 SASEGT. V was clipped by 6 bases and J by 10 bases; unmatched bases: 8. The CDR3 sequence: CASRDPGLAGEEQFF. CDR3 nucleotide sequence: TGTGCCAGCAGAGACCCGGGACTAGCGGGGGAAGAGCAGTTCTTC.

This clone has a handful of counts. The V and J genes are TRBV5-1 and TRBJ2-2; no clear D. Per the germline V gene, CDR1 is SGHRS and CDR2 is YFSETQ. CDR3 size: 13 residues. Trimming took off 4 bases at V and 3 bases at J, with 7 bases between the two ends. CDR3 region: CASSVTDTGELFF. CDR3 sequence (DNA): TGCGCCAGCAGCGTAACTGACACCGGGGAGCTGTTTTTT.

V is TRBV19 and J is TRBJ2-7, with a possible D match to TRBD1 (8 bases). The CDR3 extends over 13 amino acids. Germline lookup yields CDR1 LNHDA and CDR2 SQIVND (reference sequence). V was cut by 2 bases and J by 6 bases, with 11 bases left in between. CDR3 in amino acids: CASSITGGGEQYF. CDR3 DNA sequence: TGTGCCAGTAGTATAACAGGGGGGGGCGAGCAGTACTTC.

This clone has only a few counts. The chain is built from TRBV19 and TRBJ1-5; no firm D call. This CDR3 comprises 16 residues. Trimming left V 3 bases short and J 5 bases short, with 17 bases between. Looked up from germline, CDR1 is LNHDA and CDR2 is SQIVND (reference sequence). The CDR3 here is CASSIGEGPGYQPQHF. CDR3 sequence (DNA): TGTGCCAGTAGTATTGGCGAAGGCCCGGGATATCAGCCCCAGCATTTT.

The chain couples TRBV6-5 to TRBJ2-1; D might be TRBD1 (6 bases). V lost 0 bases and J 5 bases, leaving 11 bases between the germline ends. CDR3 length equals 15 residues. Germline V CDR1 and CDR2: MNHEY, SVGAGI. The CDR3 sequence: CASSYSPQGNNEQFF. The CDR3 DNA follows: TGTGCCAGCAGTTACTCACCACAGGGAAACAATGAGCAGTTCTTC.